One and the same sample provided the 29 T cell receptor beta chains below, sequenced in a study of cytomegalovirus exposure and HLA in healthy donors. The table came from immunoSEQ multiplex PCR; TCRdb's copy has only in-frame clones and leaves some out. Here the sample spans roughly 110,000 clones, about 88% being singletons. Sequences were obtained from PBMCs. These receptors were collected from a woman between 18 and 29 years old in good health and CMV-seropositive.

The CDR3 DNA sequence: TGTGCCAGCAGCCCCGACAGGGTTAATTCACCCCTCCACTTT. Protein: CASSPDRVNSPLHF. The gene calls are TRBV28 and TRBJ1-6, with 7 bases identical to TRBD1. The V and J ends lost 6 bases and 6 bases, in that order; junction bases with no gene match: 5. The germline CDR1 and CDR2 sequences are MDHEN and SYDVKM. This CDR3 is 14 amino acids long.

CDR3 sequence: CASIPGPNQPQHF. DNA for the CDR3: TGTGCCAGTATCCCAGGGCCCAATCAGCCCCAGCATTTT. The chain is built from TRBV19 and TRBJ1-5; maybe TRBD1 (5 bases). Trimming took 7 bases from V and 3 from J, leaving 10 bases between them. The germline CDR1 and CDR2 sequences are LNHDA and SQIVND (reference sequence). This CDR3 is 13 amino acids long.

The chain uses TRBV25-1 and TRBJ1-2, with D hard to call. Looked up from germline, CDR1 is MGHDK and CDR2 is SYGVNS. V was trimmed by 6 bases and J by 1 base, leaving 9 bases between them. This CDR3 region has 13 residues. The CDR3 is CASSPGDNYGYTF. The DNA of the CDR3 is TGTGCCAGCAGCCCCGGGGATAACTATGGCTACACCTTC.

The chain is built from TRBV19 and TRBJ2-1, with 11 bases lining up with TRBD2. CDR1 is LNHDA and CDR2 is SQIVND in the germline V gene (reference sequence). Unmatched junction bases numbered 5, after V lost 3 bases and J lost 4 bases. This CDR3 comprises 16 residues. CDR3: CASSIIASGGYNEQFF. CDR3 in DNA: TGTGCCAGTAGTATTATCGCTAGCGGGGGGTACAATGAGCAGTTCTTC.

The rearrangement links TRBV27 to TRBJ2-7; D remains ambiguous. There are 14 residues in the CDR3. Trimming stripped 2 bases from V and 4 bases from J, with 12 bases between. Germline V gene data show CDR1 as MNHEY and CDR2 as SMNVEV (reference sequence). The DNA for the CDR3 is TGTGCCAGCAGTTTAGCGGCTCCGTTGTACGAGCAGTACTTC. It is translated as CASSLAAPLYEQYF.

The chain has TRBV18 and TRBJ2-1, with 12 bases identical to TRBD1. J lost 9 bases, V lost 5 bases, and 14 bases had no gene match. There are 17 residues in the CDR3. In germline, CDR1 is KGHSH, CDR2 LQKENI. For the CDR3, the DNA is TGTGCCAGCTCAGTGCGGGACAGGGGGCAAACGTCTAGTGAGCAGTTCTTC. Encoded protein: CASSVRDRGQTSSEQFF.

The gene calls are TRBV19 and TRBJ1-5; D gene ambiguous. Germline values: CDR1 LNHDA, CDR2 SQIVND (reference sequence). The CDR3 sequence is 14 residues long. V lost 6 bases and J lost 0, with 9 bases in between. CDR3 sequence: CASRRLYSNQPQHF. Written as DNA, the CDR3 is TGTGCCAGTAGGAGGCTTTATAGCAATCAGCCCCAGCATTTT. Complete variable domain (other parts from reference TRBV19 and TRBJ1-5): DGGITQSPKYLFRKEGQNVTLSCEQNLNHDAMYWYRQDPGQGLRLIYYSQIVNDFQKGDIAEGYSVSREKKESFPLTVTSAQKNPTAFYLCASRRLYSNQPQHFGDGTRLSIL.

The rearrangement uses TRBV7-6 and TRBJ1-1; D gene unclear. The germline gives CDR1 SGHVS, CDR2 FNYEAQ. Deletions cut 4 bases from V and 1 base from J, with 13 bases between. CDR3 length: 15 residues. The chain's CDR3 is CASSSSRDSNTEAFF. The CDR3 DNA follows: TGTGCCAGCAGCTCCTCTCGGGATTCGAACACTGAAGCTTTCTTT.

The rearrangement joins TRBV6-4 to TRBJ2-2, with 12 positions matching TRBD1. Looked up from germline, CDR1 is MRHNA and CDR2 is SNTAGT. The CDR3 extends over 16 amino acids. The V segment lost 5 bases and the J segment 7 bases; nucleotides outside the gene matches: 8. The CDR3 protein is CASSPGTGGVDGELFF. In nucleotides, the CDR3 is TGTGCCAGCAGTCCCGGGACAGGGGGCGTAGACGGGGAGCTGTTTTTT.

This chain connects TRBV6-5 to TRBJ1-2; D is possibly TRBD1 (5 bases). The CDR3 is 13 residues long. Germline CDR1 and CDR2: MNHEY and SVGAGI. The germline V and J ends were trimmed by 2 bases and 4 bases, with 8 bases remaining between them. The CDR3 here is CASSYGAIYGYTF. DNA of the CDR3: TGTGCCAGCAGTTACGGGGCAATCTATGGCTACACCTTC.

The genes are TRBV4-1 and TRBJ1-4; TRBD1 agrees at 7 bases. The CDR3 is 14 residues long. Unmatched junction bases numbered 6, after V lost 4 bases and J lost 7 bases. CDR1 MGHRA and CDR2 YSYEKL come from the germline V gene. The CDR3 here is CASSLTGQSEKLFF. As DNA, the CDR3 is TGCGCCAGCAGCCTGACAGGGCAGAGTGAAAAACTGTTTTTT.

This chain links TRBV27 with TRBJ1-3, with D perhaps TRBD1 (6 bases). V shed 0 bases and J shed 4 bases, with 16 bases lying between them. CDR3 length: 17 residues. Germline CDR1 is MNHEY and CDR2 is SMNVEV (reference sequence). The CDR3 reads CASSLSCDRFLGNTIYF. In DNA form, the CDR3 reads TGTGCCAGCAGTTTATCGTGTGACAGGTTTTTGGGAAACACCATATATTTT.

The V call is TRBV6-6, the J call TRBJ1-2, with 7 bases that match TRBD1. This CDR3 is 15 amino acids long. Germline V gene lookup returns CDR1 MNHNY and CDR2 SVGAGI (reference sequence). Trimming at V came to 5 bases and at J to 4 bases, leaving 10 bases not matched to a gene. The CDR3 sequence: CASSGQALPSYGYTF. The CDR3, as DNA: TGTGCCAGCAGTGGACAGGCGCTACCTTCCTATGGCTACACCTTC.

The gene calls are TRBV10-3 and TRBJ1-6; D is possibly TRBD1 (6 bases). V was shortened by 2 bases and J by 3 bases, with 8 bases between the two germline ends. CDR1 and CDR2 (germline): ENHRY, SYGVKD. There are 15 residues in the CDR3. The CDR3, as DNA: TGTGCCATCAGTGAGCCAGGGGACTATAATTCACCCCTCCACTTT. It encodes CAISEPGDYNSPLHF.

The chain links TRBV5-5 to TRBJ1-6; TRBD1 agrees at 7 bases. This CDR3 spans 17 amino acids. Looked up from germline, CDR1 is SGHKS and CDR2 is YYEKEE (reference sequence). The J segment lost 6 bases and the V segment lost 4 bases, leaving 13 bases of the junction unmatched. DNA for the CDR3: TGTGCCAGCAGCCACCACTCCCTCGACAGGGCTAATTCACCCCTCCACTTT. It codes for CASSHHSLDRANSPLHF.

This clone was picked up one time. The J gene is TRBJ1-6, the V gene TRBV6-5; D ambiguous. The CDR3 loop spans 13 amino acids. Germline V lookup: CDR1 MNHEY, CDR2 SVGAGI. Between the trimmed V and J ends, which lost 0 bases and 6 bases, there was a span of 3 bases. The CDR3 loop reads CASSYSSNSPLHF. The CDR3 bases are TGTGCCAGCAGTTACTCCAGTAATTCACCCCTCCACTTT.

The chain combines TRBV6-5 with TRBJ2-5; D possibly corresponds to TRBD1 (5 bases). In germline, CDR1 is MNHEY, CDR2 SVGAGI. The CDR3 has 15 residues. Trimming pared 6 bases from V and 2 bases from J, leaving 16 bases between. The CDR3 spells CASSQWGAGQETQYF. CDR3 in DNA: TGTGCCAGCAGCCAGTGGGGCGCCGGTCAAGAGACCCAGTACTTC.

The V and J genes are TRBV7-9 and TRBJ2-5; 11 bases line up with TRBD2. Trimming at V came to 6 bases and at J to 5 bases, leaving 8 bases not matched to a gene. The germline V gene has CDR1 SEHNR and CDR2 FQNEAQ (reference sequence). This CDR3 is 15 amino acids long. In nucleotides, the CDR3 is TGTGCCAGCAGTTCTACGTGGACTAGCGGGGAGACCCAGTACTTC. It codes for CASSSTWTSGETQYF.

The table lists this clone with a count of one. V usage is TRBV5-6 and J usage is TRBJ1-5, with 8 nucleotides matching TRBD1. The germline V gene has CDR1 SGHDT and CDR2 YYEEEE. This CDR3 has 16 amino acids. V trimming: 0 bases; J trimming: 2 bases; junction bases outside the gene matches: 4. The CDR3 here is CASSLGQGFGNQPQHF. The CDR3, as DNA: TGTGCCAGCAGCTTGGGACAGGGGTTTGGCAATCAGCCCCAGCATTTT.

CDR3 DNA: TGCAGCGTCCTAGCGGGGGGGCCCATCAGATACTATGAGCAGTTCTTC. This sequence encodes CSVLAGGPIRYYEQFF. The chain couples TRBV29-1 to TRBJ2-1; 12 bases match TRBD2. The germline V gene encodes CDR1 SQVTM and CDR2 ANQGSEA. The CDR3 loop spans 16 amino acids. J was trimmed by 8 bases and V by 6 bases; bases with no gene match: 14.

The V and J genes are TRBV6-5 and TRBJ2-3; no firm D call. The germline V and J ends were trimmed by 7 bases and 3 bases, with 17 bases remaining between them. Germline CDR1 reads MNHEY; CDR2 reads SVGAGI. The CDR3 loop spans 15 amino acids. DNA of the CDR3: TGTGCCAGCACGCAGGAACCCTCGGCGACAGATACGCAGTATTTT. Amino acids: CASTQEPSATDTQYF.

This CDR3 reads CASSRDQGAGYNEQFF. CDR3 nucleotide sequence: TGTGCCAGCAGTAGGGACCAGGGGGCGGGCTACAATGAGCAGTTCTTC. The rearrangement joins TRBV27 to TRBJ2-1; 8 positions match TRBD1. The ends lost 5 bases at V and 3 bases at J; junction bases unmatched: 9. Germline V gene data show CDR1 as MNHEY and CDR2 as SMNVEV (reference sequence). The CDR3 runs to 16 residues.

This chain connects TRBV5-1 to TRBJ2-2, with 7 bases aligning to TRBD1. Germline CDR1 is SGHRS and CDR2 is YFSETQ. The CDR3 runs 16 residues. V was clipped by 0 bases and J by 0 bases; unmatched bases: 2. The CDR3, as DNA: TGCGCCAGCAGCTTGGACAGGGGTTCGAACACCGGGGAGCTGTTTTTT. Its translation: CASSLDRGSNTGELFF.

J is TRBJ1-4 and V is TRBV6-6; D gene unclear. From germline, CDR1 is MNHNY and CDR2 SVGAGI (reference sequence). With 6 bases removed from V and 8 bases from J, the gap between germline ends came to 16 bases. The CDR3 covers 14 residues. The CDR3 is CASSPSLLEEKLFF. The CDR3 DNA reads TGTGCCAGCAGCCCGTCTCTGTTGGAGGAAAAACTGTTTTTT.

The chain recombines TRBV4-2 with TRBJ1-6; D is undetermined. This CDR3 spans 15 amino acids. Germline assignment: CDR1 LGHNA and CDR2 YNFKEQ. The germline V and J ends were trimmed by 1 base and 0 bases, with 4 bases remaining between them. Here the CDR3 DNA reads TGTGCCAGCAGCCAAGGTAGCTCCTATAATTCACCCCTCCACTTT. Its protein product is CASSQGSSYNSPLHF.

This clone was recorded only once. The J gene is TRBJ2-3, the V gene TRBV29-1, with TRBD2 matching 15 bases. Germline V gives CDR1 SQVTM, CDR2 ANQGSEA. This CDR3 contains 17 residues. J lost 5 bases, V lost 7 bases, and 13 bases had no gene match. CDR3 sequence (DNA): TGCAGCGGGTCCGGGACTAGCGGGGGGTATGGGGGAGATACGCAGTATTTT. Its protein is CSGSGTSGGYGGDTQYF.

V usage is TRBV2 and J usage is TRBJ1-2; a possible D gene is TRBD1 (6 bases). The CDR3 runs to 14 residues. Trimming took off 4 bases at V and 6 bases at J, with 15 bases between the two ends. CDR1 is SNHLY, CDR2 FYNNEI, per germline. The CDR3 DNA reads TGTGCCAGCAGTGTCGGCAGGGGCAAGGATGGCTACACCTTC. Its translation: CASSVGRGKDGYTF.

Only one count was recorded for this clone. This rearrangement joins TRBV11-2 to TRBJ2-7, with 7 bases fitting TRBD1. From germline, CDR1 is SGHAT and CDR2 FQNNGV. This CDR3 has 14 residues. With V trimmed by 1 base and J by 4 bases, 4 bases remained unmatched. In nucleotides, the CDR3 is TGTGCCAGCAGCTTAGCAGGGGGAACGTACGAGCAGTACGTC. Translated: CASSLAGGTYEQYV.

The chain has TRBV7-9 and TRBJ1-1, with 10 bases fitting TRBD1. This CDR3 contains 13 residues. Germline lookup yields CDR1 SEHNR and CDR2 FQNEAQ (reference sequence). The J segment lost 10 bases and the V segment lost 1 base, leaving 3 bases of the junction unmatched. Written as DNA, the CDR3 is TGTGCCAGCAGCTTAGATAGGGACAGGGGAGCTTTCTTT. It specifies CASSLDRDRGAFF.